The present TCR beta chain was sequenced within a study of cytomegalovirus exposure and HLA in healthy donors. The ends lost 8 bases at V and 1 base at J; junction bases unmatched: 4. Germline V CDR1 and CDR2: LNHDA, SQIVND (reference sequence). CDR3 length equals 13 residues. Overall study results and limits: Reports described diagnosis of cytomegalovirus status by the classifier as highly specific and sensitive. Researchers counted roughly 150 TCR beta chains as cytomegalovirus-associated. Later examination showed HLA-associated TCR beta chains had greater clonal expansion than equally common others. Immune exposure information comprised only CMV serostatus.

13 Jbeta primers and 60 Vbeta primers were used for the PCR. This table comes from immunoSEQ multiplex PCR, and its TCRdb copy is limited to in-frame clones, with some not included. Its table lists 70,000 or so clones. Turning to this clone: The antigen remains undetermined.

Sequenced: PBMCs. The J gene is TRBJ2-7, the V gene TRBV19; 8 bases align to TRBD1. This clonotype originated in a man aged 40-49 years in good health and CMV-seronegative. The chain's CDR3 is CASVGTGSYEQYF. Here the CDR3 DNA reads TGTGCCAGTGTCGGGACAGGATCCTACGAGCAGTACTTC.